This TCR beta chain appears in the sequencing data of a study of CD8 T cells in ankylosing spondylitis. General study results and limits: Within ankylosing spondylitis blood, a TCR beta motif made up of fewer than ten highly homologous variants appeared to be characteristic. Disease-linked clones, CD8+, were relatively rare in peripheral blood.

The germline V gene encodes CDR1 LNHDA and CDR2 SQIVND (reference sequence). With 5 bases removed from V and 6 bases from J, the gap between germline ends came to 10 bases. The CDR3 covers 12 residues. Using its own MiXCR run on the 5' RACE reads, TCRdb lists one record per CDR3 protein. There are about 440,000 distinct CDR3 sequences in the sample; approximately 17% occur only once, and about 0.94% lies in the top ten. A remark on this clonotype: Its antigen is as yet unknown.

The sample consisted of blood, either unsorted or a sorted T cell fraction (not recorded which). The rearrangement joins TRBV19 to TRBJ1-2; perhaps TRBD1 as D (6 bases). The TCR comes from a male donor with ankylosing spondylitis. CDR3 residues: CASSHRVDGYTF. The CDR3, as DNA: TGTGCCAGTAGTCACAGGGTCGATGGCTACACCTTC.